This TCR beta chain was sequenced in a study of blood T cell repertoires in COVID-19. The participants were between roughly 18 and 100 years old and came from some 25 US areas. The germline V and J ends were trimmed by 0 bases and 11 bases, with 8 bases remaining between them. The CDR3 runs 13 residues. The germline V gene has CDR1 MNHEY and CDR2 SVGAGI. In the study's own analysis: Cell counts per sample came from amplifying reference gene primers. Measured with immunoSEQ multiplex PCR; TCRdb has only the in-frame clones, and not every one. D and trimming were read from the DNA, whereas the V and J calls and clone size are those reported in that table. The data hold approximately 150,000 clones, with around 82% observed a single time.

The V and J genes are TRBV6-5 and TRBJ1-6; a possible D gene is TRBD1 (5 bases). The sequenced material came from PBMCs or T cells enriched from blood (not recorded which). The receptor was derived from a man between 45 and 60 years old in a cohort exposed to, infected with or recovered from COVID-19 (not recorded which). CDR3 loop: CASSYSGGAPLHF. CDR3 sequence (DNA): TGTGCCAGCAGTTACTCCGGGGGAGCACCCCTCCACTTT.